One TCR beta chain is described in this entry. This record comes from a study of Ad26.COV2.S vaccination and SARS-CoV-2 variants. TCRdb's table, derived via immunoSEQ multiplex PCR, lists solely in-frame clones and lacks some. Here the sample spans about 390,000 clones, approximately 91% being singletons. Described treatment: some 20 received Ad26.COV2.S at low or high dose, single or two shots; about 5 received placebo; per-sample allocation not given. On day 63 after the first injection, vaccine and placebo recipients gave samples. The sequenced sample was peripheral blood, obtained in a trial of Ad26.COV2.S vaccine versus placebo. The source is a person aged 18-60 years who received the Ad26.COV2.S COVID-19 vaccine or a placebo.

CDR3 sequence reads: CASSDPGQGESYEQYF. The CDR3 region has the DNA TGTGCCAGCAGTGACCCGGGACAGGGAGAGTCCTACGAGCAGTACTTC. The genes are TRBV6-4 and TRBJ2-7; 9 bases align to TRBD1. Germline CDR1 reads MRHNA; CDR2 reads SNTAGT. The CDR3 sequence is 16 residues long. V lost 2 bases, J lost 1 base, and 6 bases stayed unmatched.